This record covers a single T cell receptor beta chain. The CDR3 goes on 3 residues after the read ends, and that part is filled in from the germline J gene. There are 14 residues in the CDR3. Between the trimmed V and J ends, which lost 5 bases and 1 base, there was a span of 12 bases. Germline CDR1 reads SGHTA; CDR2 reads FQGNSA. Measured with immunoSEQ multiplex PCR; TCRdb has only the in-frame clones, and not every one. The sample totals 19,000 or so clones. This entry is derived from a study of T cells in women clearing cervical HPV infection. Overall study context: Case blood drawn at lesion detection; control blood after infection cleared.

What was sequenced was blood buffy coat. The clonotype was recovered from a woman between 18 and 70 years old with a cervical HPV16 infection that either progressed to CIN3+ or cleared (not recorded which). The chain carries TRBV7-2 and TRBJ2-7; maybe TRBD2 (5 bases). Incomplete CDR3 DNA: TGTGCCAGCAGCCCTAGCCCCGCTTCCTACGAG. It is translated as CASSPSPASYE. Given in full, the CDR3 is CASSPSPASYEQYF.